Reported below is one T cell receptor beta chain. This sample is part of a study of technical replicates of blood from several donors. The method was immunoSEQ multiplex PCR; TCRdb's version includes in-frame clones alone and lacks a portion of them. The data contain 64,000 or so clones, 86% of them singletons. CDR1 is KGHSH and CDR2 is LQKENI in the germline V gene. CDR3 length: 16 residues. The germline V and J ends were trimmed by 1 base and 0 bases, with 12 bases remaining between them. The source of this sequence is a human donor in good health. Some clones in this sample may be carry-over from other donors' samples. The specimen sequenced was PBMCs. V and J are TRBV18 and TRBJ2-5, with unresolved D. Written as DNA, the CDR3 is TGTGCCAGCTCACCACGGAGTAGGCCTCACCAAGAGACCCAGTACTTC. Translating it yields CASSPRSRPHQETQYF.